The clone carrying this T cell receptor beta chain was seen more than once but under ten times. Its antigen is unknown. The source of the sample is a study of blood T cells in healthy people across ages. PCR was performed a second time for roughly 6 to 12 cycles using a sample-barcoded 5' primer and a J-beta primer mix. Through a template-switch adaptor with 12 random nucleotides, each cDNA molecule received a tag. Via MiXCR, TCRdb re-called the 5' RACE reads, giving one row per CDR3 protein. The sample includes over 1,500,000 distinct CDR3 sequences, about 50% of them seen just once. This CDR3 has 18 amino acids. Germline loops: CDR1 MNHEY, CDR2 SMNVEV (reference sequence). V shed 0 bases and J 2 bases; nucleotides not matched to a gene: 5. General study findings and limits: The authors considered diversity estimates from one million T cells to be underestimates.

The chain links TRBV27 to TRBJ2-3; TRBD2 aligns across 13 bases. The sequenced sample consisted of blood. This clonotype was sampled from a woman in her forties in good health. CDR3 sequence: CASSLSELAGGATDTQYF. CDR3 nucleotide sequence: TGTGCCAGCAGTTTATCCGAACTAGCGGGGGGGGCCACAGATACGCAGTATTTT.